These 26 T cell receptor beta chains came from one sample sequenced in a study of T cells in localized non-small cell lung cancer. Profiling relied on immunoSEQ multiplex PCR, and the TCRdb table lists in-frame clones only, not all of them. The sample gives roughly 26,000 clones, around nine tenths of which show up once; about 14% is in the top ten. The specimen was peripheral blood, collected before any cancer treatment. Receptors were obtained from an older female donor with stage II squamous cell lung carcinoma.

CDR3 residues: CAWGGQANTGELFF. The CDR3 nucleotides read TGTGCCTGGGGGGGACAGGCGAACACCGGGGAGCTGTTTTTT. The V and J genes are TRBV30 and TRBJ2-2; 8 positions match TRBD1. Losses at the gene ends were 5 bases for V and 0 bases for J; bases not matched to a gene: 2. There are 14 residues in the CDR3. The germline gives CDR1 GTSNPN, CDR2 SVGIG (reference sequence).

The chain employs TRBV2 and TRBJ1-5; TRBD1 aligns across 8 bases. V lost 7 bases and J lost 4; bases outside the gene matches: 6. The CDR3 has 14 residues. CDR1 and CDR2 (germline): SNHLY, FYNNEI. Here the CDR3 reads CASMIGQGNQPQHF. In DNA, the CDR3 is TGTGCCAGCATGATTGGACAGGGTAATCAGCCCCAGCATTTT.

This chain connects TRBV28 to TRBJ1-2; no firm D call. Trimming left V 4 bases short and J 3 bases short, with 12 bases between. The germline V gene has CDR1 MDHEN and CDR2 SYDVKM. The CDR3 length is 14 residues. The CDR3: CASSSIGRDYGYTF. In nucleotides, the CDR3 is TGTGCCAGCAGTTCTATAGGGAGAGACTATGGCTACACCTTC.

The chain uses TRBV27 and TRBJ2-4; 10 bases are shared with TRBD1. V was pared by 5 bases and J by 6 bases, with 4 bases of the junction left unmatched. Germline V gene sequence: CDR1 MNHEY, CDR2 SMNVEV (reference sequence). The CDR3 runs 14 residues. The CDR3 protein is CASSPTGGRNIQYF. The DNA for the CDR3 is TGTGCCAGCAGTCCGACAGGGGGCAGAAACATTCAGTACTTC.

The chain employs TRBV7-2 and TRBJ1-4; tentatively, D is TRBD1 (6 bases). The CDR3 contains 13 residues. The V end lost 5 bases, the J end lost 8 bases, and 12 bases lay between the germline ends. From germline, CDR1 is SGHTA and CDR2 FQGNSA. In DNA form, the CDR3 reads TGTGCCAGCAGCCTGGACAGCCGGGAAAAACTGTTTTTT. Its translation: CASSLDSREKLFF.

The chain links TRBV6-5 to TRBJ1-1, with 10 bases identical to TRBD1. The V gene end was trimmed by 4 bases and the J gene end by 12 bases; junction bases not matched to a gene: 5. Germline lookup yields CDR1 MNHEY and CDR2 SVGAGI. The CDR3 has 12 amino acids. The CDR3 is CASSSPGQGTFF. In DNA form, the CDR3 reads TGTGCCAGCAGTTCCCCGGGACAGGGGACTTTCTTT.

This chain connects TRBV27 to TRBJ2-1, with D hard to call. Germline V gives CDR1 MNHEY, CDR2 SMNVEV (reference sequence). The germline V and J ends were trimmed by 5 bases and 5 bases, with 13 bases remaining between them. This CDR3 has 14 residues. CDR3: CASSARFLDNEQFF. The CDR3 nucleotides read TGTGCCAGCAGTGCGAGGTTTCTGGACAATGAGCAGTTCTTC.

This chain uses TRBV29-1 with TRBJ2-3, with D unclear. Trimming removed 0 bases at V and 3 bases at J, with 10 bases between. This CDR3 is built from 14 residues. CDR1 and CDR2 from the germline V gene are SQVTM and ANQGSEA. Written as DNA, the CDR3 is TGCAGCGTTGAAGATAGGTCCCCTACAGATACGCAGTATTTT. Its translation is CSVEDRSPTDTQYF.

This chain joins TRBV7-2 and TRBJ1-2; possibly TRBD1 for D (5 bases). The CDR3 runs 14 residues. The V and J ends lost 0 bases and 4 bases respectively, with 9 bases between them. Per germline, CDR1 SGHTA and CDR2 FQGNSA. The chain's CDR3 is CASSLAGVLYGYTF. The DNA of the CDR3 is TGTGCCAGCAGCTTAGCAGGGGTTCTCTATGGCTACACCTTC.

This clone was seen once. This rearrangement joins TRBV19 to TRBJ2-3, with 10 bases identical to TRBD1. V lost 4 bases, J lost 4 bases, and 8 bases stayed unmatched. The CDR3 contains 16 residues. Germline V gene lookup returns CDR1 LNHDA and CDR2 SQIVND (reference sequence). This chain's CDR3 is CASSTEGQGRADTQYF. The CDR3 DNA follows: TGTGCCAGTAGTACGGAGGGACAGGGGAGGGCAGATACGCAGTATTTT.

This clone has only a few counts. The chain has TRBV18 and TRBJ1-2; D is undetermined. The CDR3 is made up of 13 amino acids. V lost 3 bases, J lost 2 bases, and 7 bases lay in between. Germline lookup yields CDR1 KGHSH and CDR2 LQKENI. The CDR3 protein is CASSPDGNYGYTF. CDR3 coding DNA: TGTGCCAGCTCACCTGATGGGAACTATGGCTACACCTTC. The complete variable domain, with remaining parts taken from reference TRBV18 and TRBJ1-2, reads NAGVMQNPRHLVRRRGQEARLRCSPMKGHSHVYWYRQLPEEGLKFMVYLQKENIIDESGMPKERFSAEFPKEGPSILRIQQVVRGDSAAYFCASSPDGNYGYTFGSGTRLTVV.

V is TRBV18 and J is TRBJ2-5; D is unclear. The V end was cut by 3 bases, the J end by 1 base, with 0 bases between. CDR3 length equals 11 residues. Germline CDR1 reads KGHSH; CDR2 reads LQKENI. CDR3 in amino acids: CASSPQETQYF. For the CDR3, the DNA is TGTGCCAGCTCACCCCAAGAGACCCAGTACTTC. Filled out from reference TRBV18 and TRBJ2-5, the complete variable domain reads NAGVMQNPRHLVRRRGQEARLRCSPMKGHSHVYWYRQLPEEGLKFMVYLQKENIIDESGMPKERFSAEFPKEGPSILRIQQVVRGDSAAYFCASSPQETQYFGPGTRLLVL.

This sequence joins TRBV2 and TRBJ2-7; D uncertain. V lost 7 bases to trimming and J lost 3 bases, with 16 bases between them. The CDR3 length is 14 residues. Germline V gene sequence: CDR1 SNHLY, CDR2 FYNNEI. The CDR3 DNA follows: TGTGCCAGCACCCTCTCAACGGCCGACTACGAGCAGTACTTC. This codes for CASTLSTADYEQYF.

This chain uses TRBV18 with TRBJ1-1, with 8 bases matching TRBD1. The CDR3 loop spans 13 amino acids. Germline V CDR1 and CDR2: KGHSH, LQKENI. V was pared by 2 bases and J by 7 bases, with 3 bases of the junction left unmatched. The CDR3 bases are TGTGCCAGCTCACCAACCGACAGGGGTGAAGCTTTCTTT. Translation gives CASSPTDRGEAFF. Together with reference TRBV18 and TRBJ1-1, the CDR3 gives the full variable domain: NAGVMQNPRHLVRRRGQEARLRCSPMKGHSHVYWYRQLPEEGLKFMVYLQKENIIDESGMPKERFSAEFPKEGPSILRIQQVVRGDSAAYFCASSPTDRGEAFFGQGTRLTVV.

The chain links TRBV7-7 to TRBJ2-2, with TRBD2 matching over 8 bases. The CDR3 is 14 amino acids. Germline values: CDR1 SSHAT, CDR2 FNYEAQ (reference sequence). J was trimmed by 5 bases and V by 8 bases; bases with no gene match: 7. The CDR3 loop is CASAIAGTTGELFF. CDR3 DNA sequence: TGTGCCAGCGCGATAGCGGGAACAACCGGGGAGCTGTTTTTT. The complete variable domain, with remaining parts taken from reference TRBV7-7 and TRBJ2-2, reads GAGVSQSPRYKVTKRGQDVTLRCDPISSHATLYWYQQALGQGPEFLTYFNYEAQPDKSGLPSDRFSAERPEGSISTLTIQRTEQRDSAMYRCASAIAGTTGELFFGEGSRLTVL.

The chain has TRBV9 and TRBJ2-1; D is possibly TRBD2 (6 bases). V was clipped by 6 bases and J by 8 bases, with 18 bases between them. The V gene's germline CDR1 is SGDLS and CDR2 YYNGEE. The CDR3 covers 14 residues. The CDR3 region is CASKTSASEHEQFF. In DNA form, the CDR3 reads TGTGCCAGCAAAACATCCGCTAGCGAACATGAGCAGTTCTTC.

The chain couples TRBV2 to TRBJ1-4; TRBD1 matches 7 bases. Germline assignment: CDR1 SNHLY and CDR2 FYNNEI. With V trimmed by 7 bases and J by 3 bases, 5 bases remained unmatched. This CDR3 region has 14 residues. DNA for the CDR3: TGTGCCAGCACCAGGGGGAGCGCTAATGAAAAACTGTTTTTT. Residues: CASTRGSANEKLFF.

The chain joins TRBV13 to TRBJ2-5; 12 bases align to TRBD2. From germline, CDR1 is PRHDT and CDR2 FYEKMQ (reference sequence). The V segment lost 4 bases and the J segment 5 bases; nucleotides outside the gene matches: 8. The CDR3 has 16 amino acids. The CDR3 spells CASSWRTSGVNETQYF. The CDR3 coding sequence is TGTGCCAGCAGCTGGCGGACTAGCGGGGTAAATGAGACCCAGTACTTC.

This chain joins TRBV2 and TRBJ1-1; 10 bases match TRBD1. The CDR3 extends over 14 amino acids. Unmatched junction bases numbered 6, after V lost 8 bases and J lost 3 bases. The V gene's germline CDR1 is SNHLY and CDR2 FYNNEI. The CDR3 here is CASRSGTGDTEAFF. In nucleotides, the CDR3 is TGTGCCAGCCGATCAGGGACAGGGGACACTGAAGCTTTCTTT.

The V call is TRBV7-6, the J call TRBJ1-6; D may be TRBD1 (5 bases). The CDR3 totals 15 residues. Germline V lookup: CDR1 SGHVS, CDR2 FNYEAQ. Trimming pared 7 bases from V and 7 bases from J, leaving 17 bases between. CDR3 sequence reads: CASKAVGGENSPLHF. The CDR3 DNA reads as TGTGCCAGCAAGGCTGTGGGGGGGGAAAATTCACCCCTCCACTTT.

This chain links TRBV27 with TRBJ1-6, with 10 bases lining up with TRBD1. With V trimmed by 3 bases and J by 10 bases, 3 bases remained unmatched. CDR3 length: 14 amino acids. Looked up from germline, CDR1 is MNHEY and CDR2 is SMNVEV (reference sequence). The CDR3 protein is CASSFRDRGSPLHF. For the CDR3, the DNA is TGTGCCAGCAGTTTCCGGGACAGGGGATCACCCCTCCACTTT.

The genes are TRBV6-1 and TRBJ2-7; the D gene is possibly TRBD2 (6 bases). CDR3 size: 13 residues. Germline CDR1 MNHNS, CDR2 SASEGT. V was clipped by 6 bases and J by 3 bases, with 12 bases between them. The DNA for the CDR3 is TGTGCCAGCAGGGAGGGATTAATCTACGAGCAGTACTTC. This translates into CASREGLIYEQYF.

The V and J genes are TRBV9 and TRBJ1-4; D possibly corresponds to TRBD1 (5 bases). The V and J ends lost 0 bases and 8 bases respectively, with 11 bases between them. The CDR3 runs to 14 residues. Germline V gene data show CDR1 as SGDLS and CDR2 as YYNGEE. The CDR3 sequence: CASSVGQGNEKLFF. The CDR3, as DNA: TGTGCCAGCAGCGTAGGTCAGGGAAACGAAAAACTGTTTTTT.

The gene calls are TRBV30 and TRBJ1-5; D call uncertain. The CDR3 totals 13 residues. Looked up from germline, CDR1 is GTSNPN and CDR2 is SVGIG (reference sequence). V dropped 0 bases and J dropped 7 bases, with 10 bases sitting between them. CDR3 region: CAWSVGLNQPQHF. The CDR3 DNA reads TGTGCCTGGAGTGTCGGGTTGAACCAGCCCCAGCATTTT.

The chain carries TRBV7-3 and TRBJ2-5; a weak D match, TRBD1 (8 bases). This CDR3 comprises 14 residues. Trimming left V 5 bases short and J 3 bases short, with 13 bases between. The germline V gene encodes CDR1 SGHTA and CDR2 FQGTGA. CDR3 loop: CASSRTGREETQYF. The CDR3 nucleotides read TGTGCCAGCAGCCGGACAGGGAGGGAAGAGACCCAGTACTTC.

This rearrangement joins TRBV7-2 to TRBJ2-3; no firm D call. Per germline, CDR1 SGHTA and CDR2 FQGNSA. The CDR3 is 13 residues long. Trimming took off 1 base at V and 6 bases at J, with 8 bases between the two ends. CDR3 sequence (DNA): TGTGCCAGCAGCTTAGTGTTAGGGGATACGCAGTATTTT. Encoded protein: CASSLVLGDTQYF. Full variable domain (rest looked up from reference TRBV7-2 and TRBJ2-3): GAGVSQSPSNKVTEKGKDVELRCDPISGHTALYWYRQSLGQGLEFLIYFQGNSAPDKSGLPSDRFSAERTGGSVSTLTIQRTQQEDSAVYLCASSLVLGDTQYFGPGTRLTVL.